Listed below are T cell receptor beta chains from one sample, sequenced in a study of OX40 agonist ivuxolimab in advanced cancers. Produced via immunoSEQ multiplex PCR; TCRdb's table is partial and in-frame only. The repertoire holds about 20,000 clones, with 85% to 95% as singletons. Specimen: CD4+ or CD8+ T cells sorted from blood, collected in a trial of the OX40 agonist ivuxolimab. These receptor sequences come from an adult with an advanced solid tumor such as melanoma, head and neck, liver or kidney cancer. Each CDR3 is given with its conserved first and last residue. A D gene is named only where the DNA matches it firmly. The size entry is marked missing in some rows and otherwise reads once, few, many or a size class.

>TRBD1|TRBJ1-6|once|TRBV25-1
TGTGCCAGCAGTGAATACGGACAGGGGAATTCACCCCTCCACTTT
CASSEYGQGNSPLHF
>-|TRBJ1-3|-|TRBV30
TGTGCCTGGAGTGTACTAGACAGGAGCTCTGGAAACACCATATATTTT
CAWSVLDRSSGNTIYF
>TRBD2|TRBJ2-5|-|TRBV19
TGTGCCAGTAGTACACTAGCGGTGCCACAAGAGACCCAGTACTTC
CASSTLAVPQETQYF
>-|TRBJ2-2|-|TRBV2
TGTGCCAGCAGGGACCCGGGACGCACGAACACCGGGGAGCTGTTTTTT
CASRDPGRTNTGELFF
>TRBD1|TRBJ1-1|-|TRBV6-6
TGTGCCACCCTACAGGGGGCTGTCACTGAAGCTTTCTTT
CATLQGAVTEAFF
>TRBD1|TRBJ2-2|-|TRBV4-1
TGCGCCAGCAGCGTAGCGACAGGGGGAGACACCGGGGAGCTGTTTTTT
CASSVATGGDTGELFF
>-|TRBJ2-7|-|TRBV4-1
TGCGCCAGCAGCCCCCCCGGAGGACAGAACTACGAGCAGTACTTC
CASSPPGGQNYEQYF
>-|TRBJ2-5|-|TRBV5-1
TGCGCCAGCAGCTTAGCGCCGGAAGAGACCCAGTACTTC
CASSLAPEETQYF
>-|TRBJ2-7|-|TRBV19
TGTGCCAGTAGTACGGGACGCAACTACGAGCAGTACTTC
CASSTGRNYEQYF
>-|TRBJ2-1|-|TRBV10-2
TGCGCCAGCACCGTGGACATTTACAATGAGCAGTTCTTC
CASTVDIYNEQFF
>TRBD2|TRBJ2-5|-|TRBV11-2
TGTGCCAGCAGCTTAGAGGCGGGGGTTCGAGAGACCCAGTACTTC
CASSLEAGVRETQYF
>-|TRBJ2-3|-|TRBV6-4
TGTGCCAGCAGTGACCACAACCCTTCCACAGATACGCAGTATTTT
CASSDHNPSTDTQYF
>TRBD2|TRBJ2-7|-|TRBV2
TGTGCCAGCATCCGTGTGGGGAGGGCTGCCTACGAGCAGTACTTC
CASIRVGRAAYEQYF
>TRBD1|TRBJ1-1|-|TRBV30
TGTGCCTGGAACTCGACAGGGGGCACTGAAGCTTTCTTT
CAWNSTGGTEAFF
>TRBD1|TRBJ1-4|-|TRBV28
TGTGCCAGCAGTTTATACAGGGGAAGTAATGAAAAACTGTTTTTT
CASSLYRGSNEKLFF
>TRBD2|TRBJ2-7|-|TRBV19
TGTGCCAGTAGTATTGGTTTGCTAGCGGGGGGCCTATCCTACGAGCAGTACTTC
CASSIGLLAGGLSYEQYF
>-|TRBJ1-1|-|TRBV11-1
TGTGCCAGCAGGCACAGTGAGAACACTGAAGCTTTCTTT
CASRHSENTEAFF
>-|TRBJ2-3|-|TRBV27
TGTGCCAGCAGTTTTAGGCAGGGAGACACAGATACGCAGTATTTT
CASSFRQGDTDTQYF
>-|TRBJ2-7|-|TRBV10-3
TGTGCCATCAGTACCACCGGGACTGGGGAGTACGAGCAGTACTTC
CAISTTGTGEYEQYF
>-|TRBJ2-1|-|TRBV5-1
TGCGCCAGCAGCTTGTACAACAATGAGCAGTTCTTC
CASSLYNNEQFF
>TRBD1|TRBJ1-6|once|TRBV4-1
TGCGCCAGCAGCCCCAGGGGGAATGATTCACCCCTCCACTTT
CASSPRGNDSPLHF
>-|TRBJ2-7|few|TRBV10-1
TGCGCCAGCAGCCGGGATTTAAGCTCCTACGAGCAGTACTTC
CASSRDLSSYEQYF
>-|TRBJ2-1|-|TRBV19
TGTGCCAGTAGTACCGGGGGCCTGCCCCAGTTCTTC
CASSTGGLPQFF
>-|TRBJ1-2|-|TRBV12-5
TGTGCTAGTGGTTTGGATCAACAGCGGCCCCATGGCTACACCTTC
CASGLDQQRPHGYTF
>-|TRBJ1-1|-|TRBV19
TGTGCCAGTAGTATAGGGGGCGCGCATGGTGAAGCTTTCTTT
CASSIGGAHGEAFF
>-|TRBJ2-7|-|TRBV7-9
TGTGCCAGCAGCTTACTCTGGGGAGAACAGAGCAGGACAATGTACTTC
CASSLLWGEQSRTMYF
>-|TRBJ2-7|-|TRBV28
TGTGCCAGCAGTTCCGGTAAAACAGGGACCCCCTACGAGCAGTACTTC
CASSSGKTGTPYEQYF
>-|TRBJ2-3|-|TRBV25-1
TGTGCCAGCAGTGAATTCACGGGTAGCACAGATACGCAGTATTTT
CASSEFTGSTDTQYF
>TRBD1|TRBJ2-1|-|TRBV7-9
TGTGCCAGCAGCTTTGGGACAGGGGACTACAATGAGCAGTTCTTC
CASSFGTGDYNEQFF
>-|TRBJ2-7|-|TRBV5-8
TGTGCCAGCATCCGGCGAGAGTTGCCCTACGAGCAGTACTTC
CASIRRELPYEQYF
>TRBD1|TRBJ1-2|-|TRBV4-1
TGCGCCAGCAGCCAAGTTCAGGACAGGGGGGGCGGCTACACCTTC
CASSQVQDRGGGYTF
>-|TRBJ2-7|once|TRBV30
TGTGCCTGGAGGACAGGCTACGAGCAGTACTTC
CAWRTGYEQYF
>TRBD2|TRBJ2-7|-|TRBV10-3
TGTGCCATCGGGGCGGGGGGCGTGCAGTACTTC
CAIGAGGVQYF
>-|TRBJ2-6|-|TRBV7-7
TGTGCTAGCAGCCGCGGGGACTCTGGGGCCAACGTCCTGACTTTC
CASSRGDSGANVLTF
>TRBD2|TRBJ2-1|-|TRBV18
TGTGCCAGCTCACCAGTTGAGACTAGCTCCAACAATGAGCAGTTCTTC
CASSPVETSSNNEQFF
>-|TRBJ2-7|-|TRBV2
TGTGCCAGTGCCGGGACGGCGACCTACGAGCAGTACTTC
CASAGTATYEQYF
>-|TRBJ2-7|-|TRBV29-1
TGCAGCGTTGAATTATCCAGGTCCTACGAGCAGTACTTC
CSVELSRSYEQYF
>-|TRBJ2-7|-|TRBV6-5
TGTGCCAGCAGTGAGGCCCTCGTCTACGAGCAGTACTTC
CASSEALVYEQYF
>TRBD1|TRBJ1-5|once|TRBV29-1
TGCAGCGTTGAAAGGACAGGGGCGAGGCGCAATCAGCCCCAGCATTTT
CSVERTGARRNQPQHF
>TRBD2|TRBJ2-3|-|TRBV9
TGTGCCAGCAGCACACCAGCGGGGTATGAAGATACGCAGTATTTT
CASSTPAGYEDTQYF
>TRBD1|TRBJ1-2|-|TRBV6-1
TGTGCCAGCAGTGAACTCGGGACAGGGAAGTTCTATGGCTACACCTTC
CASSELGTGKFYGYTF
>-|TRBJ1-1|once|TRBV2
TGTGCCAGCAGCGAGGACATCCGGGGGGCGAACACTGAAGCTTTCTTT
CASSEDIRGANTEAFF